This TCR beta chain was observed in a study of blood T cell repertoires in COVID-19. Using immunoSEQ multiplex PCR, the repertoire was profiled, and TCRdb retains in-frame clones only, with some absent. The sample contains fewer than 250,000 clones, roughly four fifths of which appear only once. This CDR3 spans 16 amino acids. Germline loops: CDR1 KGHSH, CDR2 LQKENI. V lost 2 bases and J lost 5; bases outside the gene matches: 8. This receptor was obtained from a middle-aged woman with active or convalescent COVID-19. The chain couples TRBV18 to TRBJ1-4, with TRBD1 matching over 7 bases. Source material: peripheral blood. The CDR3 nucleotides are TGTGCCAGCTCACCAAGGACAGGCGAAACCAATGAAAAACTGTTTTTT. It codes for CASSPRTGETNEKLFF.